Listed here is a single T cell receptor (beta chain). Its antigen is as yet unknown. These data come from a study of cytomegalovirus exposure and HLA in healthy donors. Germline lookup yields CDR1 SGHDN and CDR2 FVKESK. The length of the CDR3 is 12 residues. Deletions cut 5 bases from V and 6 bases from J, with 7 bases between. The PCR was carried out with 60 Vbeta primers and 13 Jbeta primers. Produced via immunoSEQ multiplex PCR; TCRdb's table is partial and in-frame only. The table records roughly 60,000 clones, 83% of them present only once. General study results and limits: Most TCR sequences showed up rarely, but some public TCRs showed up in many donors.

The receptor's source is a man aged 25 to 40 in good health and CMV-seronegative. Sequencing was done on a sample of PBMCs. The rearrangement links TRBV14 to TRBJ2-2; no firm D call. The CDR3 sequence is CASSFPAGELFF. The CDR3 DNA follows: TGTGCCAGCAGCTTTCCAGCCGGGGAGCTGTTTTTT.